A selection of T cell receptor beta chains follows, all from one sample in a study of vaccination and CD4 T cells after COVID-19. No antigen has been identified for these receptors. Using its own MiXCR run on the PCR reads, TCRdb lists one record per CDR3 protein. Of 6,000 or so distinct CDR3 sequences in the sample, around a third were seen once. Material: CD4+ T cells from blood, cultured in vitro. The receptors derive from a human donor in good health. CDR3s include the opening cysteine and the closing phenylalanine or tryptophan. The order of the fields is clone size, V gene, D gene, J gene, CDR3 protein, CDR3 DNA. D genes are given only for firm matches. Clone size is given for some rows only: seen once, a few or many times, or a class if the clone is expanded.

>few|TRBV20-1|NA|TRBJ1-1
CSASSPGRNTEAFF
TGCAGTGCTAGCTCACCAGGGCGGAACACTGAAGCTTTCTTT
>NA|TRBV29-1|NA|TRBJ1-3
CSALGVVPGNTIYF
TGCAGCGCACTCGGGGTGGTTCCCGGAAACACCATATATTTT
>NA|TRBV7-2|NA|TRBJ2-5
CASSLSLGETQYF
TGTGCCAGCAGCTTAAGTCTGGGGGAGACCCAGTACTTC
>few|TRBV20-1|NA|TRBJ2-1
CSARRSGISYNEQFF
TGCAGTGCTAGGAGGTCCGGGATCTCCTACAATGAGCAGTTCTTC
>NA|TRBV7-2|NA|TRBJ1-6
CASSLERAGPNSPLHF
TGTGCCAGCAGCTTAGAGCGGGCAGGGCCAAATTCACCCCTCCACTTT
>few|TRBV20-1|NA|TRBJ2-3
CSARDYAELGNTDTQYF
TGCAGTGCTAGAGATTACGCGGAATTGGGAAACACAGATACGCAGTATTTT
>NA|TRBV29-1|TRBD2|TRBJ2-3
CSVEPPPGLAGYSTDTQYF
TGCAGCGTTGAACCACCACCGGGACTAGCGGGATACAGCACAGATACGCAGTATTTT
>NA|TRBV5-5|TRBD2|TRBJ2-1
CASSSSTGGIGEQFF
TGTGCCAGCAGCTCGTCTACGGGAGGAATTGGTGAGCAGTTCTTC
>few|TRBV10-3|TRBD1|TRBJ1-6
CAISDTGGISPLHF
TGTGCCATCAGTGACACAGGGGGCATTTCACCCCTCCACTTT
>large|TRBV7-9|NA|TRBJ1-5
CASSLSASGDQPQHF
TGTGCCAGCAGCTTATCGGCTTCCGGGGATCAGCCCCAGCATTTT
>NA|TRBV19|NA|TRBJ1-5
CASSEGNGNQPQHF
TGTGCCAGTAGTGAGGGGAACGGCAATCAGCCCCAGCATTTT
>NA|TRBV2|NA|TRBJ2-5
CASTPQETQYF
TGTGCCAGCACCCCCCAAGAGACCCAGTACTTC
>few|TRBV7-2|TRBD2|TRBJ2-3
CASSSTSGATDTQYF
TGTGCCAGCAGCTCGACTAGCGGGGCAACAGATACGCAGTATTTT
>few|TRBV7-2|TRBD2|TRBJ2-2
CASSRGLAGGGRTGELFF
TGTGCCAGCAGCCGGGGACTAGCGGGAGGGGGGCGCACCGGGGAGCTGTTTTTT
>NA|TRBV12-3/TRBV12-4|NA|TRBJ2-1
CASRNTGRSYNEQFF
TGTGCCAGCAGAAATACAGGGAGGTCCTACAATGAGCAGTTCTTC
>medium-sized|TRBV21-1|NA|TRBJ1-5
CARLGDGQPQHF
TGTGCCAGGTTGGGGGATGGTCAGCCCCAGCATTTT
>NA|TRBV7-9|TRBD2|TRBJ2-1
CASSPWSSGRVRGNEQFF
TGTGCCAGCAGCCCCTGGAGTAGCGGGAGGGTCCGGGGCAATGAGCAGTTCTTC
>NA|TRBV18|NA|TRBJ1-1
CASSATEEDTEAFF
TGTGCCAGCTCCGCCACAGAGGAAGACACTGAAGCTTTCTTT
>NA|TRBV5-8|NA|TRBJ2-2
CASSVRRGGSTGELFF
TGTGCCAGCAGCGTCCGACGGGGCGGATCCACCGGGGAGCTGTTTTTT
>NA|TRBV6-4|NA|TRBJ1-1
CASSLQENTEAFF
TGTGCCAGCAGTCTTCAGGAGAACACTGAAGCTTTCTTT
>NA|TRBV10-3|TRBD1|TRBJ2-3
CAIRKGQGLGDTQYF
TGTGCCATCAGGAAGGGACAGGGCTTGGGAGATACGCAGTATTTT
>NA|TRBV7-2|NA|TRBJ2-7
CASSPGMGEGYEQYF
TGTGCCAGCAGCCCCGGCATGGGAGAAGGCTACGAGCAGTACTTC
>NA|TRBV20-1|NA|TRBJ2-1
CSAGMSGQELREQFF
TGCAGTGCCGGGATGTCGGGACAAGAGCTTCGAGAGCAGTTCTTC
>medium-sized|TRBV6-1|NA|TRBJ1-6
CASSDPVYGPNSPLHF
TGTGCCAGCAGTGACCCCGTTTACGGGCCTAATTCACCCCTCCACTTT
>NA|TRBV24-1|TRBD2|TRBJ2-1
CATSELVRSGVYNEQFF
TGTGCCACCAGTGAATTGGTTAGGAGCGGGGTCTACAATGAGCAGTTCTTC
>medium-sized|TRBV15|NA|TRBJ2-1
CATSRDLSHEQFF
TGTGCCACCAGCAGAGATCTAAGCCATGAGCAGTTCTTC
>NA|TRBV7-3|TRBD1|TRBJ1-1
CASSPGQGGTEAFF
TGTGCCAGCAGCCCGGGACAGGGAGGCACTGAAGCTTTCTTT
>NA|TRBV7-3|TRBD2|TRBJ2-1
CASSLEGTSGRNEQFF
TGTGCCAGCAGCTTAGAGGGGACTAGCGGGAGAAATGAGCAGTTCTTC
>NA|TRBV27|NA|TRBJ1-1
CASSFLTNTEAFF
TGTGCCAGCAGTTTCTTAACCAACACTGAAGCTTTCTTT
>NA|TRBV20-1|NA|TRBJ1-4
CSARRGATNEKLFF
TGCAGTGCTAGGAGGGGTGCAACTAATGAAAAACTGTTTTTT
>NA|TRBV28|NA|TRBJ2-3
CASPFVAQTTDTQYF
TGTGCCAGCCCTTTTGTTGCGCAGACCACAGATACGCAGTATTTT
>NA|TRBV27|TRBD2|TRBJ2-7
CASSLTSGSGGYEQYF
TGTGCCAGCAGTTTAACTAGCGGGAGCGGAGGCTACGAGCAGTACTTC
>NA|TRBV9|TRBD2|TRBJ2-1
CASSVSGTSARGAFF
TGTGCCAGCAGCGTATCCGGGACTAGCGCCCGGGGGGCGTTCTTC
>NA|TRBV20-1|TRBD2|TRBJ2-7
CSASKSGMGNEQYF
TGCAGTGCTAGTAAGAGCGGGATGGGGAACGAGCAGTACTTC
>few|TRBV4-3|NA|TRBJ1-1
CASSRGLNTEAFF
TGCGCCAGCAGTCGCGGGTTGAACACTGAAGCTTTCTTT
>NA|TRBV24-1|NA|TRBJ2-6
CATNHPLAGANVLTF
TGTGCCACCAACCACCCACTTGCTGGGGCCAACGTCCTGACTTTC
>few|TRBV7-3|TRBD1|TRBJ1-1
CASSSGDSTEAFF
TGTGCCAGCAGCTCAGGGGACAGCACTGAAGCTTTCTTT
>NA|TRBV19|NA|TRBJ2-7
CASSWAAFNSYEQYF
TGTGCCAGTAGTTGGGCAGCATTCAACTCCTACGAGCAGTACTTC
>NA|TRBV7-2|NA|TRBJ2-7
CASSLDYEQYF
TGTGCCAGCAGCCTAGACTACGAGCAGTACTTC
>few|TRBV4-3|NA|TRBJ1-2
CASSQSPAGGYTF
TGCGCCAGCAGCCAATCCCCCGCCGGGGGCTACACCTTC
>NA|TRBV5-4|NA|TRBJ1-5
CASSRRGFNQPQHF
TGTGCCAGCAGCCGAAGGGGTTTCAATCAGCCCCAGCATTTT